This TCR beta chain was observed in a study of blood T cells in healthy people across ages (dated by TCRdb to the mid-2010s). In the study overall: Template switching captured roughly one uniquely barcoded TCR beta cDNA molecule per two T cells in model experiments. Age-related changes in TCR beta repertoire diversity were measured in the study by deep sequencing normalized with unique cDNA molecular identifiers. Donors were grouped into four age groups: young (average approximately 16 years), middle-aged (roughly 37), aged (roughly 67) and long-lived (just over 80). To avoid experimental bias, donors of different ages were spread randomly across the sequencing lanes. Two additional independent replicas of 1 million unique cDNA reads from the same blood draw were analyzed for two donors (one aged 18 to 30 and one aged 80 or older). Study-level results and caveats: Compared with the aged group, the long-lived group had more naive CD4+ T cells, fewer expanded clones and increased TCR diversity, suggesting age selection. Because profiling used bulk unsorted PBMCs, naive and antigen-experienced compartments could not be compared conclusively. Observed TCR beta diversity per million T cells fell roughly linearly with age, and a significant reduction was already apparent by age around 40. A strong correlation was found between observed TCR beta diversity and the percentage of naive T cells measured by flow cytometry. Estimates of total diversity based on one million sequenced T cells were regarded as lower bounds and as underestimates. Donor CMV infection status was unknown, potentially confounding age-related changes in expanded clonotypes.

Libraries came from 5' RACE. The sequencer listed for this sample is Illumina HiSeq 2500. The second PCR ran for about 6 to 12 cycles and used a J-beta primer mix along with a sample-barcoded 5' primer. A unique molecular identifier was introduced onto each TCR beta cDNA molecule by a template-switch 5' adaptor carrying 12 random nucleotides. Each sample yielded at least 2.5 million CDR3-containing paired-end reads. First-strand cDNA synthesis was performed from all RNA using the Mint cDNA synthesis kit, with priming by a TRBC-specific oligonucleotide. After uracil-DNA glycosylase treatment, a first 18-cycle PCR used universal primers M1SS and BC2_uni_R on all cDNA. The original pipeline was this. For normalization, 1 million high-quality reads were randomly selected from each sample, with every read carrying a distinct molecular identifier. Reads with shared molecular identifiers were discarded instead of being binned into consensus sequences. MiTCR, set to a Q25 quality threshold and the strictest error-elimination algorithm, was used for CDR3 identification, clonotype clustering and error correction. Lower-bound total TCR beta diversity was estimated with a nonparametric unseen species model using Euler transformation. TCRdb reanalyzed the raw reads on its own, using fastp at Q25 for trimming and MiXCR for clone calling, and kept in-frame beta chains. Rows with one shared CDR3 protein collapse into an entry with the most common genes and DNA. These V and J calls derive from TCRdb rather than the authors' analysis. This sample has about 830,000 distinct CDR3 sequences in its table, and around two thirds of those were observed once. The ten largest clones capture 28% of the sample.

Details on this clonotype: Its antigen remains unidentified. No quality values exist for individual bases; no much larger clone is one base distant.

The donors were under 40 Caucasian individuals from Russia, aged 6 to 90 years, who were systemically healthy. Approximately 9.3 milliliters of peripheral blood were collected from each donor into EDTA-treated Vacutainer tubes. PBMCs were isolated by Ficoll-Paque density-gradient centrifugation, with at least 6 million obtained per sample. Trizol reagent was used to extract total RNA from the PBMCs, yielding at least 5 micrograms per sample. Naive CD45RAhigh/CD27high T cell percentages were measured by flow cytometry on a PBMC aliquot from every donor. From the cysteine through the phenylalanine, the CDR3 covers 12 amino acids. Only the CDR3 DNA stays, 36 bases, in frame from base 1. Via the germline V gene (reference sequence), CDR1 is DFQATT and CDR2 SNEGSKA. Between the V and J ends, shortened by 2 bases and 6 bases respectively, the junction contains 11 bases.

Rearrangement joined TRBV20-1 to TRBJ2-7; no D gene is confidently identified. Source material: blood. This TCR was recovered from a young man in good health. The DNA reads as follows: TGCAGTGCTAGAATACGGGTGGGCGAGCAGTACTTC. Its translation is CSARIRVGEQYF.